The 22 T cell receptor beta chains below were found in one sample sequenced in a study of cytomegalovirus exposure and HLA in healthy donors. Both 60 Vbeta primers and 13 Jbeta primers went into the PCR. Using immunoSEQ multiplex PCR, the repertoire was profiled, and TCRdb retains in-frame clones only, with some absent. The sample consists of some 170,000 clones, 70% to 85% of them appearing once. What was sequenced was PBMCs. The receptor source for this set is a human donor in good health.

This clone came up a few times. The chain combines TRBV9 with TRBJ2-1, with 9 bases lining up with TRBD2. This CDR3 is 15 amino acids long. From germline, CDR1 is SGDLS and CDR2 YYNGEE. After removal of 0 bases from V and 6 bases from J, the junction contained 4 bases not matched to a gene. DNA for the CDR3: TGTGCCAGCAGCGTAGGAGAACTAGCGGGCAATGAGCAGTTCTTC. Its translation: CASSVGELAGNEQFF.

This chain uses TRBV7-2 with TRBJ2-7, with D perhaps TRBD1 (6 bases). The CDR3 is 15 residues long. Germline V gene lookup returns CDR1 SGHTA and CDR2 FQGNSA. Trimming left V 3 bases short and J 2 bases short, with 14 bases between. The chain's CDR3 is CASSLGTTGTYEQYF. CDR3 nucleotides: TGTGCCAGCAGCTTGGGCACGACAGGAACCTACGAGCAGTACTTC.

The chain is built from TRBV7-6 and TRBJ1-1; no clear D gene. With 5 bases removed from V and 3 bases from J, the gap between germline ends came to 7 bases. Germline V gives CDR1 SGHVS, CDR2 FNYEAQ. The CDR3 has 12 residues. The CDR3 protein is CASSTLDTEAFF. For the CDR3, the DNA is TGTGCCAGCAGCACTCTAGACACTGAAGCTTTCTTT. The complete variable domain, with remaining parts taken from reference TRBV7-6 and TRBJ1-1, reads GAGVSQSPRYKVTKRGQDVALRCDPISGHVSLYWYRQALGQGPEFLTYFNYEAQQDKSGLPNDRFSAERPEGSISTLTIQRTEQRDSAMYRCASSTLDTEAFFGQGTRLTVV.

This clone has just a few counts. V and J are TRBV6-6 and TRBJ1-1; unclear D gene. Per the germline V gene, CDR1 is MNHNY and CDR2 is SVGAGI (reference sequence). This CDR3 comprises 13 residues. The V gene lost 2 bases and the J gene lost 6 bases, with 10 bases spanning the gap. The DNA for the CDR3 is TGTGCCAGCAGTTACCCCGGGGTCCCTGAAGCTTTCTTT. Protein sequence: CASSYPGVPEAFF.

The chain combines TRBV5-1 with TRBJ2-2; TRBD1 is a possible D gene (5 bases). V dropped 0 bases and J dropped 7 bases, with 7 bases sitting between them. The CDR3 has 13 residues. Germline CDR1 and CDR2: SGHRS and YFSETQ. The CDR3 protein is CASSLGQIGELFF. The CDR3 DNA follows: TGCGCCAGCAGCTTGGGACAGATCGGGGAGCTGTTTTTT. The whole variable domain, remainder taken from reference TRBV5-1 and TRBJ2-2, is KAGVTQTPRYLIKTRGQQVTLSCSPISGHRSVSWYQQTPGQGLQFLFEYFSETQRNKGNFPGRFSGRQFSNSRSEMNVSTLELGDSALYLCASSLGQIGELFFGEGSRLTVL.

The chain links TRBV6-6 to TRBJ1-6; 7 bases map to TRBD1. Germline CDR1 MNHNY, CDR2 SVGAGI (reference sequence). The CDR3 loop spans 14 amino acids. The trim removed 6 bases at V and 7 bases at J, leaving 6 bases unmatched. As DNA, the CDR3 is TGTGCCAGCAGAGTGGACAGGACAAATTCACCCCTCCACTTT. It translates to CASRVDRTNSPLHF.

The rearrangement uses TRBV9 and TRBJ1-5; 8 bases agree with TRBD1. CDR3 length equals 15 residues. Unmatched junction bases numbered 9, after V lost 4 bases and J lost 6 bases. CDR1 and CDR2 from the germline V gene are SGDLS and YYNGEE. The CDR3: CASSPTTGVGQPQHF. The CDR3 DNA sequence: TGTGCCAGCAGCCCTACGACAGGGGTAGGTCAGCCCCAGCATTTT.

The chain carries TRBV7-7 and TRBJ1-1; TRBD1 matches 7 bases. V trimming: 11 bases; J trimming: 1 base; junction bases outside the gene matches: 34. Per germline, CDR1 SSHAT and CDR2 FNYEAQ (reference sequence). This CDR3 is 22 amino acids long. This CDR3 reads CAVVRWQTQGPLNRERNTEAFF. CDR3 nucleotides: TGTGCCGTTGTCCGGTGGCAAACACAGGGGCCGCTTAATCGAGAGAGGAACACTGAAGCTTTCTTT.

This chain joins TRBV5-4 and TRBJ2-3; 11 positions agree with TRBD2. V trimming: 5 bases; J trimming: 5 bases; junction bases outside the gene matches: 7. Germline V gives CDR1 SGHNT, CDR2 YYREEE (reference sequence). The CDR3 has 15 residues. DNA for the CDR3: TGTGCCAGCAGTTTAGCGGGGGGGCAGGGAGATACGCAGTATTTT. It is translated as CASSLAGGQGDTQYF.

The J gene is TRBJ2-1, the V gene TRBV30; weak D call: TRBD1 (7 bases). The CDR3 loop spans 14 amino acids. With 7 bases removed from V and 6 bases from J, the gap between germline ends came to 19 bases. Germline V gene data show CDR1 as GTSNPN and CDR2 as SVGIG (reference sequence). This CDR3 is CALIPGGLANEQFF. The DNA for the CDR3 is TGTGCCTTGATCCCAGGGGGACTCGCCAATGAGCAGTTCTTC.

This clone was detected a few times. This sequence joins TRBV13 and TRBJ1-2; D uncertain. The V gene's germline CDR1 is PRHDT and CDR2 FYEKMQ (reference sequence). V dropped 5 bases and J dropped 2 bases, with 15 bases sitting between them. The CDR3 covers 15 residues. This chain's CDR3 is CASSPGGKANYGYTF. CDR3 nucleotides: TGTGCCAGCAGCCCTGGAGGGAAGGCCAACTATGGCTACACCTTC.

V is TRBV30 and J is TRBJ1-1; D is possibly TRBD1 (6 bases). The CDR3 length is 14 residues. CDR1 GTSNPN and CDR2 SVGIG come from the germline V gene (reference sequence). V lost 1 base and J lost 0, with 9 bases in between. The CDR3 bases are TGTGCCTGGAGTGAGGGACACCTGAACACTGAAGCTTTCTTT. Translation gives CAWSEGHLNTEAFF. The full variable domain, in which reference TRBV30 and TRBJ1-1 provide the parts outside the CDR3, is SQTIHQWPATLVQPVGSPLSLECTVEGTSNPNLYWYRQAAGRGLQLLFYSVGIGQISSEVPQNLSASRPQDRQFILSSKKLLLSDSGFYLCAWSEGHLNTEAFFGQGTRLTVV.

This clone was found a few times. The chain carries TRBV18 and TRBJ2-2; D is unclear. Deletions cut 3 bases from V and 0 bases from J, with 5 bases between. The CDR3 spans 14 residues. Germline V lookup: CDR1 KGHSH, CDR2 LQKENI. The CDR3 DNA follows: TGTGCCAGCTCACCGACACCGAACACCGGGGAGCTGTTTTTT. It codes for CASSPTPNTGELFF.

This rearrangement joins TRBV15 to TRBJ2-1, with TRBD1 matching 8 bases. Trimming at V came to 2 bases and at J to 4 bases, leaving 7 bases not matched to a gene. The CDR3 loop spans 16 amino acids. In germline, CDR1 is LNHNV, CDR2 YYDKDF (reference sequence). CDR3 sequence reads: CATSRRTGGSYNEQFF. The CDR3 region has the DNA TGTGCCACCAGCAGACGAACAGGGGGGTCTTACAATGAGCAGTTCTTC.

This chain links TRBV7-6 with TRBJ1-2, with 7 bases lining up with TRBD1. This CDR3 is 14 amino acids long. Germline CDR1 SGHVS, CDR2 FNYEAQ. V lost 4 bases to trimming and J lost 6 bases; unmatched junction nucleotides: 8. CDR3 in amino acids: CASSWGDRADGYTF. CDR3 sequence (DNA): TGTGCCAGCAGCTGGGGAGACAGGGCCGATGGCTACACCTTC.

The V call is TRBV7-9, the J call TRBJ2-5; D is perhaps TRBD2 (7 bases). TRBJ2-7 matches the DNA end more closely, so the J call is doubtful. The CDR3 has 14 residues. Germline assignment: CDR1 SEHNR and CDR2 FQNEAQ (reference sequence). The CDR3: CASSLGGPGREQYF. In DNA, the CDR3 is TGTGCCAGCAGCTTGGGGGGGCCCGGACGCGAGCAGTACTTC.

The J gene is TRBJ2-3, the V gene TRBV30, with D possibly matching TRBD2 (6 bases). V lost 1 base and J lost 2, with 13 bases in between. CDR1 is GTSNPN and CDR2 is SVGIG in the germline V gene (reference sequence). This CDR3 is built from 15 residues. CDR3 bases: TGTGCCTGGAGTGGTAGTAGCGGCCCCACAGATACGCAGTATTTT. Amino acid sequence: CAWSGSSGPTDTQYF.

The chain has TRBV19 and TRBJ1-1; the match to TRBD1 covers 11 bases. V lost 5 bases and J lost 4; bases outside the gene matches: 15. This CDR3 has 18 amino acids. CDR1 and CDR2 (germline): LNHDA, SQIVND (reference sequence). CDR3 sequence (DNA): TGTGCCAGTAGTCACCTTCCGGGACAGGGGGAGGGGGGCACTGAAGCTTTCTTT. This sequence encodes CASSHLPGQGEGGTEAFF.

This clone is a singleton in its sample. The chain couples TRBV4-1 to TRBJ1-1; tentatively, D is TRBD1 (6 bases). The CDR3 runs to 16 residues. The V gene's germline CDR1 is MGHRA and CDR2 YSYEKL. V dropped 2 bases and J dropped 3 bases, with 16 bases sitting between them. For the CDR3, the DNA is TGCGCCAGCAGCCAACCTTCGGGGCAGGGGCACACTGAAGCTTTCTTT. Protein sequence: CASSQPSGQGHTEAFF.

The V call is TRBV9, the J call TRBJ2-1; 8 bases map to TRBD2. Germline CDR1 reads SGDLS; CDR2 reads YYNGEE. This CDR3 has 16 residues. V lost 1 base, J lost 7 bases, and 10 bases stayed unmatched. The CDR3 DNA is TGTGCCAGCAGCGTAAGAGACGGGGGGGCCGGAAATGAGCAGTTCTTC. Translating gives CASSVRDGGAGNEQFF. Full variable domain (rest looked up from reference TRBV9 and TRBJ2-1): DSGVTQTPKHLITATGQRVTLRCSPRSGDLSVYWYQQSLDQGLQFLIQYYNGEERAKGNILERFSAQQFPDLHSELNLSSLELGDSALYFCASSVRDGGAGNEQFFGPGTRLTVL.

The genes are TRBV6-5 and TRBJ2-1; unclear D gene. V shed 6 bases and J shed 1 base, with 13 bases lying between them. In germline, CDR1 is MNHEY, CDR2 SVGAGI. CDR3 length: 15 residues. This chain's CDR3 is CASRVGSTSYNEQFF. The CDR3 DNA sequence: TGTGCCAGCAGAGTCGGGTCTACGTCCTACAATGAGCAGTTCTTC.

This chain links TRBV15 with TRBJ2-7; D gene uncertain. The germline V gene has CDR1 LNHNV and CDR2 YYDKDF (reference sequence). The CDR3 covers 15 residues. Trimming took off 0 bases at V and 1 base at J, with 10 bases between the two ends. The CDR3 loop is CATSRDWRTSYEQYF. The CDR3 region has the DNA TGTGCCACCAGCAGAGATTGGAGAACTTCCTACGAGCAGTACTTC. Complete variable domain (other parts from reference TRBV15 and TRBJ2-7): DAMVIQNPRYQVTQFGKPVTLSCSQTLNHNVMYWYQQKSSQAPKLLFHYYDKDFNNEADTPDNFQSRRPNTSFCFLDIRSPGLGDTAMYLCATSRDWRTSYEQYFGPGTRLTVT.